The sequence of this T cell receptor beta chain was determined in a study of blood T cell repertoires in COVID-19. In its sample, this clone was seen many times. Germline lookup yields CDR1 SGHNT and CDR2 YYREEE (reference sequence). CDR3 length equals 16 residues. The germline V and J ends were trimmed by 4 bases and 0 bases, with 15 bases remaining between them. TCRdb keeps only in-frame clones here, not all; method: immunoSEQ multiplex PCR. The repertoire holds under 200,000 clones, with about 74% as singletons. Material: peripheral blood. The chain recombines TRBV5-4 with TRBJ2-3, with D uncertain. The source is a man in his sixties with acute or convalescent COVID-19. The DNA for the CDR3 is TGTGCCAGCAGCATTGATAAGAAGCAAAGCACAGATACGCAGTATTTT. This sequence encodes CASSIDKKQSTDTQYF.